The rows below give T cell receptor beta chains drawn from one sample of a study of T cell changes during pregnancy in multiple sclerosis. Method: immunoSEQ multiplex PCR; TCRdb's copy keeps in-frame clones and lacks some. The sample lists 70,000 or so clones; around 90% were seen once. The source was CD4+ T cells from peripheral blood mononuclear cells, collected after pregnancy. The origin of the receptors is a female donor with multiple sclerosis, enrolled in a pregnancy study. Both conserved end residues are part of each CDR3. A D gene is named only where the DNA matches it firmly. Some rows have no size entry. The others give once, few or many, or a class for an expanded clone.

- TRBJ1-5 TRBV7-6 - CASSLEGGGNQPQHF TGTGCCAGCAGCTTAGAAGGGGGTGGCAATCAGCCCCAGCATTTT
- TRBJ1-4 TRBV25-1 - CASSEYGEGEKLFF TGTGCCAGCAGTGAATACGGGGAGGGGGAAAAACTGTTTTTT
once TRBJ2-2 TRBV7-8 - CASRGGLVANTGELFF TGTGCCAGCAGGGGGGGGCTAGTAGCGAACACCGGGGAGCTGTTTTTT
- TRBJ2-2 TRBV2 TRBD1 CASTRGLGGELFF TGTGCCAGCACAAGGGGGCTAGGCGGGGAGCTGTTTTTT
- TRBJ2-1 TRBV2 TRBD2 CASQTASGRNNEQFF TGTGCCAGCCAGACCGCTAGCGGGAGGAACAATGAGCAGTTCTTC
- TRBJ2-2 TRBV5-1 TRBD1 CASSFLPTGGSGELFF TGCGCCAGCAGCTTCCTCCCTACAGGGGGCAGCGGGGAGCTGTTTTTT
- TRBJ2-5 TRBV5-1 TRBD1 CASSQQGAQETQYF TGCGCCAGCAGCCAACAGGGGGCTCAAGAGACCCAGTACTTC
- TRBJ2-1 TRBV4-2 TRBD2 CASSLTPTISWGGNEQFF TGTGCCAGCAGCCTCACGCCAACCATTAGTTGGGGGGGGAATGAGCAGTTCTTC
- TRBJ1-4 TRBV28 TRBD1 CASSWPGQGDEKLFF TGTGCCAGCAGTTGGCCGGGACAGGGGGATGAAAAACTGTTTTTT
- TRBJ1-2 TRBV27 - CASSLTYRDGYTF TGTGCCAGCAGTTTGACATACAGGGACGGCTACACCTTC
- TRBJ2-2 TRBV15 - CATSTGGTTGELFF TGTGCCACCAGCACTGGGGGCACGACCGGGGAGCTGTTTTTT
- TRBJ1-5 TRBV7-2 TRBD1 CASSERDRGSIHQPQHF TGTGCCAGCAGCGAGAGGGACAGGGGAAGTATCCATCAGCCCCAGCATTTT
- TRBJ2-7 TRBV5-1 TRBD2 CASSPSTSGGLDEQYF TGCGCCAGCAGCCCTTCTACTAGCGGGGGGCTCGACGAGCAGTACTTC
- TRBJ2-6 TRBV7-2 - CASLTGIGANVLTF TGTGCCAGCCTAACGGGGATCGGGGCCAACGTCCTGACTTTC
- TRBJ1-2 TRBV5-6 - CASSLAGFSGYTF TGTGCCAGCAGCTTGGCCGGGTTCTCGGGCTACACCTTC
- TRBJ2-2 TRBV30 - CAVPGNTGELFF TGTGCCGTGCCGGGGAACACCGGGGAGCTGTTTTTT
- TRBJ1-2 TRBV27 - CASSPSGEGGYTF TGTGCCAGCAGCCCCTCAGGGGAGGGCGGCTACACCTTC
- TRBJ1-2 TRBV6-5 TRBD1 CASSYGRGTGGGYTF TGTGCCAGCAGTTATGGCCGCGGGACAGGCGGTGGCTACACCTTC
- TRBJ2-2 TRBV19 - CASSTQQGSAGELFF TGTGCCAGTAGTACCCAACAGGGATCGGCCGGGGAGCTGTTTTTT
- TRBJ1-5 TRBV5-6 - CASSFGGGGTQHF TGTGCCAGCAGCTTCGGGGGGGGTGGGACCCAGCATTTT
- TRBJ1-4 TRBV6-5 - CASRGGWNEKLFF TGTGCCAGCAGGGGCGGGTGGAATGAAAAACTGTTTTTT
- TRBJ1-2 TRBV28 TRBD1 CASSSGGYGYTF TGTGCCAGCAGTTCAGGGGGCTATGGCTACACCTTC
- TRBJ1-1 TRBV28 - CASRAPGTPMNTEAFF TGTGCCAGCAGGGCACCCGGGACACCTATGAACACTGAAGCTTTCTTT
- TRBJ1-5 TRBV2 - CASRGGGEPQHF TGTGCGAGCAGAGGGGGAGGGGAGCCCCAGCATTTT
- TRBJ2-3 TRBV7-7 - CASSLAGLTDTQYF TGTGCCAGCAGCTTAGCGGGACTCACAGATACGCAGTATTTT
- TRBJ2-2 TRBV27 - CASSLSTGELFF TGTGCCAGCAGTCTCTCTACCGGGGAGCTGTTTTTT
- TRBJ2-7 TRBV28 TRBD1 CASRQGAGEQYF TGTGCCAGCAGACAGGGGGCGGGCGAGCAGTACTTC